One and the same sample provided the 23 T cell receptor beta chains below, sequenced in a study of shared T cell receptors in the human thymus. Clones were sequenced by immunoSEQ multiplex PCR, and TCRdb holds only the in-frame ones, with some missing. The data hold about 660,000 clones, with approximately 90% observed a single time. In addition, the sample was reused for a study of human thymus T cells.

Sequencing was performed on thymocytes. Source of these receptors: a boy in the first two years of life with a congenital heart defect.

The chain links TRBV4-3 to TRBJ2-7, with TRBD2 matching over 11 bases. The V segment lost 3 bases and the J segment 2 bases; nucleotides outside the gene matches: 15. Germline values: CDR1 LGHNA, CDR2 YSLEER. This CDR3 is 19 amino acids long. This CDR3 is CASSQESTSGTLLPYEQYF. The CDR3 region has the DNA TGCGCCAGCAGCCAGGAATCGACTAGCGGGACCCTTTTACCCTACGAGCAGTACTTC.

This chain links TRBV16 with TRBJ1-1; D is undetermined. CDR3 length: 15 amino acids. With 2 bases removed from V and 0 bases from J, the gap between germline ends came to 10 bases. Germline-derived CDR1 and CDR2 are KGHSY and FQNENV. The CDR3 here is CASSQRGGLNTEAFF. The DNA of the CDR3 is TGTGCCAGCAGCCAACGTGGAGGCTTGAACACTGAAGCTTTCTTT.

The genes are TRBV7-2 and TRBJ2-7, with D perhaps matching TRBD1 (5 bases). V was pared by 6 bases and J by 0 bases, with 18 bases between. Germline V lookup: CDR1 SGHTA, CDR2 FQGNSA. The length of the CDR3 is 16 residues. As DNA, the CDR3 is TGTGCCAGCAGTTATTGGGGCGTCTTCTCCTCCTACGAGCAGTACTTC. Translated: CASSYWGVFSSYEQYF. Filled out from reference TRBV7-2 and TRBJ2-7, the complete variable domain reads GAGVSQSPSNKVTEKGKDVELRCDPISGHTALYWYRQSLGQGLEFLIYFQGNSAPDKSGLPSDRFSAERTGGSVSTLTIQRTQQEDSAVYLCASSYWGVFSSYEQYFGPGTRLTVT.

The chain is built from TRBV12-5 and TRBJ2-7, with D perhaps TRBD1 (5 bases). Trimming took 5 bases from V and 6 from J, leaving 11 bases between them. CDR1 is LGHNT, CDR2 FRNRAP, per germline. This CDR3 is built from 12 residues. The CDR3 DNA reads as TGTGCTAGTGGTGTGGGGCTGGCCGAGCAGTACTTC. This translates into CASGVGLAEQYF.

The rearrangement joins TRBV7-2 to TRBJ2-3; the match to TRBD2 covers 7 bases. The CDR3 covers 16 residues. The germline V gene has CDR1 SGHTA and CDR2 FQGNSA. V was pared by 0 bases and J by 4 bases, with 7 bases of the junction left unmatched. The CDR3 DNA reads as TGTGCCAGCAGCTTAGCGAGGACTAGTCGGTCAGATACGCAGTATTTT. It is translated as CASSLARTSRSDTQYF.

CDR3 in amino acids: CASSRNPPFAEASYEQYF. CDR3 nucleotides: TGTGCCAGCAGCCGAAACCCCCCGTTTGCGGAAGCCTCCTACGAGCAGTACTTC. The V call is TRBV14, the J call TRBJ2-7; D gene unclear. The length of the CDR3 is 18 residues. Trimming pared 4 bases from V and 0 bases from J, leaving 22 bases between. The germline V gene encodes CDR1 SGHDN and CDR2 FVKESK.

V usage is TRBV28 and J usage is TRBJ2-5; the D gene is possibly TRBD1 (7 bases). Trimming cost V 6 bases and J 2 bases, with 13 bases left between them. Per germline, CDR1 MDHEN and CDR2 SYDVKM. The CDR3 is 14 residues long. The CDR3 bases are TGTGCCAGCAGCCAGACAGGGAGGCAAGAGACCCAGTACTTC. Protein: CASSQTGRQETQYF.

V and J are TRBV7-2 and TRBJ2-2; TRBD2 agrees at 10 bases. The CDR3 is 17 residues long. V trimming: 5 bases; J trimming: 5 bases; junction bases outside the gene matches: 11. CDR1 SGHTA and CDR2 FQGNSA come from the germline V gene. CDR3 amino acids: CASSQRSGRAKTGELFF. The DNA for the CDR3 is TGTGCCAGCAGCCAGCGAAGCGGGAGGGCTAAAACCGGGGAGCTGTTTTTT.

The rearrangement joins TRBV7-3 to TRBJ2-7; TRBD2 agrees at 10 bases. The CDR3 length is 15 residues. V was pared by 5 bases and J by 0 bases, with 4 bases of the junction left unmatched. Germline V gives CDR1 SGHTA, CDR2 FQGTGA. The CDR3, as DNA: TGTGCCAGCAGCCGTAGCGGGGGGAACTCCTACGAGCAGTACTTC. As protein: CASSRSGGNSYEQYF.

This chain joins TRBV19 and TRBJ2-7; 8 bases match TRBD1. V trimming: 5 bases; J trimming: 1 base; junction bases outside the gene matches: 7. The CDR3 totals 15 residues. The V gene's germline CDR1 is LNHDA and CDR2 SQIVND (reference sequence). This chain's CDR3 is CASSPRDRLSYEQYF. CDR3 DNA: TGTGCCAGTAGTCCGCGGGACAGGTTATCCTACGAGCAGTACTTC.

The rearrangement joins TRBV7-9 to TRBJ2-7; D remains ambiguous. The CDR3 contains 14 residues. Trimming took 7 bases from V and 0 from J, leaving 13 bases between them. Looked up from germline, CDR1 is SEHNR and CDR2 is FQNEAQ (reference sequence). The chain's CDR3 is CASTFGTGSYEQYF. CDR3 bases: TGTGCCAGCACCTTTGGTACGGGCTCCTACGAGCAGTACTTC.

The chain is built from TRBV30 and TRBJ2-7, with D possibly being TRBD2 (5 bases). V was clipped by 2 bases and J by 5 bases, with 10 bases between them. The V gene's germline CDR1 is GTSNPN and CDR2 SVGIG (reference sequence). This CDR3 region has 12 residues. CDR3 sequence reads: CAWSPLEDEQYF. The CDR3 DNA sequence: TGTGCCTGGAGTCCACTGGAGGACGAGCAGTACTTC.

The chain employs TRBV6-1 and TRBJ2-7; 7 bases are shared with TRBD1. CDR1 MNHNS and CDR2 SASEGT come from the germline V gene. The CDR3 loop spans 17 amino acids. V trimming: 2 bases; J trimming: 3 bases; junction bases outside the gene matches: 13. CDR3 nucleotides: TGTGCCAGCAGTGAATTGAACAGGGGCAAGACATGCTACGAGCAGTACTTC. Protein: CASSELNRGKTCYEQYF.

This clone was detected a few times. For the CDR3, the DNA is TGTGCCAGCAGTGGGGGACAGGGGGCGGAAAAGCCCTACACCTTC. It encodes CASSGGQGAEKPYTF. This chain connects TRBV25-1 to TRBJ1-2; TRBD1 aligns across 12 bases. The V gene end was trimmed by 4 bases and the J gene end by 10 bases; junction bases not matched to a gene: 10. There are 15 residues in the CDR3. The V gene's germline CDR1 is MGHDK and CDR2 SYGVNS.

The chain links TRBV4-2 to TRBJ1-4, with a weak D call TRBD1 (5 bases). Germline CDR1 reads LGHNA; CDR2 reads YNFKEQ. The CDR3 contains 15 residues. V was cut by 4 bases and J by 8 bases, with 17 bases left in between. The CDR3 DNA sequence: TGTGCCAGCAGCCCCCTGGGGCAGGCGGAGGAAAAACTGTTTTTT. Protein sequence: CASSPLGQAEEKLFF.

This chain links TRBV30 with TRBJ2-3, with D perhaps matching TRBD1 (6 bases). The length of the CDR3 is 14 residues. Trimming removed 0 bases at V and 8 bases at J, with 15 bases between. Germline CDR1 GTSNPN, CDR2 SVGIG (reference sequence). CDR3 nucleotide sequence: TGTGCCTGGAGTGTAAGGGTGGGGGCTAGTACGCAGTATTTT. Its translation is CAWSVRVGASTQYF. The full variable domain, its missing parts supplied by reference TRBV30 and TRBJ2-3, is SQTIHQWPATLVQPVGSPLSLECTVEGTSNPNLYWYRQAAGRGLQLLFYSVGIGQISSEVPQNLSASRPQDRQFILSSKKLLLSDSGFYLCAWSVRVGASTQYFGPGTRLTVL.

This clone was counted a few times. The J gene is TRBJ2-2, the V gene TRBV6-4; TRBD1 aligns across 8 bases. V was pared by 3 bases and J by 3 bases, with 6 bases of the junction left unmatched. Germline CDR1 reads MRHNA; CDR2 reads SNTAGT. The CDR3 totals 16 residues. CDR3 coding DNA: TGTGCCAGCAGTGAAGGGTCAGGGGGCGACACCGGGGAGCTGTTTTTT. It encodes CASSEGSGGDTGELFF.

The genes are TRBV28 and TRBJ2-5; D remains unclear. The CDR3 has 13 amino acids. The V end lost 2 bases, the J end lost 5 bases, and 9 bases lay between the germline ends. The germline V gene encodes CDR1 MDHEN and CDR2 SYDVKM. CDR3 in amino acids: CASSLNRHETQYF. CDR3 DNA: TGTGCCAGCAGTTTAAATCGACACGAGACCCAGTACTTC.

The chain links TRBV5-1 to TRBJ2-3; 8 bases line up with TRBD2. The CDR3 covers 17 residues. Germline CDR1 is SGHRS and CDR2 is YFSETQ. V was pared by 0 bases and J by 2 bases, with 8 bases of the junction left unmatched. Here the CDR3 DNA reads TGCGCCAGCAGCTTGGCGCTGACTAGCGCAACCACAGATACGCAGTATTTT. This sequence encodes CASSLALTSATTDTQYF.

The chain is built from TRBV5-6 and TRBJ2-1, with TRBD1 matching over 7 bases. Germline CDR1 and CDR2: SGHDT and YYEEEE. This CDR3 has 16 residues. The V and J ends lost 4 bases and 1 base, in that order; junction bases with no gene match: 8. For the CDR3, the DNA is TGTGCCAGCAGCCCCACGTGGGGACAGTCCTACAATGAGCAGTTCTTC. This encodes CASSPTWGQSYNEQFF.

The chain has TRBV6-6 and TRBJ1-1; no firm D call. This CDR3 has 15 residues. From germline, CDR1 is MNHNY and CDR2 SVGAGI (reference sequence). Trimming cost V 2 bases and J 0 bases, with 10 bases left between them. DNA of the CDR3: TGTGCCAGCAGTTACGGAAGGCGGATGAACACTGAAGCTTTCTTT. Its protein is CASSYGRRMNTEAFF.

J is TRBJ1-1 and V is TRBV6-6, with a tentative D call TRBD1 (5 bases). From germline, CDR1 is MNHNY and CDR2 SVGAGI (reference sequence). V was cut by 5 bases and J by 1 base, with 11 bases left in between. The CDR3 has 14 amino acids. The CDR3: CASSPFGQNTEAFF. The CDR3 bases are TGTGCCAGCAGTCCTTTCGGACAGAACACTGAAGCTTTCTTT.

The rearrangement uses TRBV28 and TRBJ2-2; 8 positions agree with TRBD1. The CDR3 sequence is 14 residues long. The germline CDR1 and CDR2 sequences are MDHEN and SYDVKM. V was clipped by 8 bases and J by 3 bases; unmatched bases: 5. The CDR3 DNA sequence: TGTGCCAGCCGACAGGGGATGTACACCGGGGAGCTGTTTTTT. The encoded protein is CASRQGMYTGELFF.